Below are 3 T cell receptor beta chains sequenced from a single sample in a study of a mutant IDH1 vaccine in newly diagnosed glioma. For these TCRs, the target antigens are not known. Method: immunoSEQ multiplex PCR; TCRdb's copy keeps in-frame clones and lacks some. The sample records some 64,000 clones, about 81% being singletons. Noted time point: week 11, during vaccination. It was 300 ug of mutant IDH1 20-mer peptide that made up each vaccine dose, given with topical imiquimod. The input for sequencing was PBMCs, taken from a glioma patient whose treatment included an IDH1 peptide vaccine. The receptors come from a woman aged 45-65 years with glioma.

The V and J genes are TRBV5-1 and TRBJ2-5; D might be TRBD1 (6 bases). Trimming removed 3 bases from V and 5 bases from J, with 14 bases in between. This CDR3 has 14 amino acids. CDR1 SGHRS and CDR2 YFSETQ come from the germline V gene. CDR3 coding DNA: TGCGCCAGCAGCTCAACAGGGACGGGGGAGACCCAGTACTTC. This encodes CASSSTGTGETQYF.

This clone appeared once. The chain links TRBV10-3 to TRBJ1-1; tentative D call: TRBD1 (5 bases). V lost 2 bases and J lost 0, with 16 bases in between. The CDR3 contains 17 residues. Germline V gene lookup returns CDR1 ENHRY and CDR2 SYGVKD. The CDR3 spells CAISEASGRGLNTEAFF. The CDR3 DNA follows: TGTGCCATCAGTGAGGCGTCGGGAAGGGGATTGAACACTGAAGCTTTCTTT.

A few counts support this clone. V and J are TRBV7-9 and TRBJ1-6, with D possibly TRBD1 on 6 matching bases. V lost 5 bases and J lost 8, with 19 bases in between. This CDR3 has 16 residues. CDR1 is SEHNR, CDR2 FQNEAQ, per germline (reference sequence). The CDR3 protein is CASSALPQGRDSPLHF. CDR3 coding DNA: TGTGCCAGCAGCGCTCTGCCACAGGGCAGAGATTCACCCCTCCACTTT.